This TCR beta chain was recovered during a study of control samples from healthy donors and cancer patients. Profiling relied on immunoSEQ multiplex PCR, and the TCRdb table lists in-frame clones only, not all of them. Among roughly 21,000 clones listed, 84% were seen once. V was cut by 5 bases and J by 2 bases, with 7 bases left in between. This CDR3 has 11 amino acids. The germline V gene has CDR1 DFQATT and CDR2 SNEGSKA (reference sequence). Input material: PBMCs. This chain uses TRBV20-1 with TRBJ2-7; the D is unclear. This TCR was recovered from a man aged 60 to 69 with colorectal cancer. The CDR3 reads CSAPDAYEQYF. As DNA, the CDR3 is TGCAGTGCTCCCGATGCCTACGAGCAGTACTTC.